What follows are 26 T cell receptor beta chains derived from one specimen sequenced in a study of blood T cells in healthy people across ages. Next came a second PCR, run for roughly 6 to 11 cycles, which used a sample-barcoded 5' primer along with a J-beta primer mix. One entry per CDR3 protein results from TCRdb running MiXCR on the 5' RACE reads. The sample shows over 700,000 distinct CDR3 sequences, approximately 55% of them seen only once. The specimen sequenced was blood. The receptors were gathered from a man at least 80 years old in good health.

This clonotype appeared once. V is TRBV28 and J is TRBJ2-5; 15 bases fit TRBD2. Germline CDR1 is MDHEN and CDR2 is SYDVKM. The ends lost 4 bases at V and 9 bases at J; junction bases unmatched: 9. This CDR3 is 16 amino acids long. The CDR3 sequence: CASSSVAGLAGGAQYF. CDR3 coding DNA: TGTGCCAGCAGTTCCGTAGCGGGACTAGCGGGAGGAGCCCAGTACTTC.

The chain combines TRBV11-2 with TRBJ2-7; no definite D call. CDR1 SGHAT and CDR2 FQNNGV come from the germline V gene. This CDR3 contains 14 residues. V lost 4 bases to trimming and J lost 2 bases, with 12 bases between them. CDR3 loop: CASSSRRGPYEQYF. The CDR3 coding sequence is TGTGCCAGCAGCTCCAGAAGAGGACCCTACGAGCAGTACTTC.

V usage is TRBV5-1 and J usage is TRBJ2-5; possibly TRBD2 for D (5 bases). The germline V and J ends were trimmed by 4 bases and 5 bases, with 12 bases remaining between them. Germline lookup yields CDR1 SGHRS and CDR2 YFSETQ. The CDR3 contains 13 residues. CDR3 protein: CASSPLGDETQYF. CDR3 nucleotide sequence: TGCGCCAGCAGCCCGTTGGGAGACGAGACCCAGTACTTC. Full variable domain (missing parts from reference TRBV5-1 and TRBJ2-5): KAGVTQTPRYLIKTRGQQVTLSCSPISGHRSVSWYQQTPGQGLQFLFEYFSETQRNKGNFPGRFSGRQFSNSRSEMNVSTLELGDSALYLCASSPLGDETQYFGPGTRLLVL.

The rearrangement uses TRBV6-2 or TRBV6-3 and TRBJ2-1; no firm D call. V gave up 0 bases and J gave up 8 bases, with 17 bases separating them. Germline-derived CDR1 and CDR2 are MNHEY and SVGEGT. This CDR3 contains 16 residues. CDR3 DNA sequence: TGTGCCAGCAGTTACTCAGGGCGATACGGTTGGGATGAGCAGTTCTTC. This encodes CASSYSGRYGWDEQFF.

This clonotype was observed a handful of times. This sequence joins TRBV29-1 and TRBJ2-1; 7 bases align to TRBD1. This CDR3 is 15 amino acids long. Germline trimming cut 3 bases from V and 5 bases from J; bases unmatched to any gene: 10. CDR1 SQVTM and CDR2 ANQGSEA come from the germline V gene. The CDR3 nucleotides are TGCAGCGTTGACGTCGGCAGGGGGATTAACAATGAGCAGTTCTTC. This gives the protein CSVDVGRGINNEQFF.

For the CDR3, the DNA is TGTGCCAGCAGTGGAAGGACTAGCGGGACCCCAAGCTCCTACAATGAGCAGTACTTC. It translates to CASSGRTSGTPSSYNEQYF. The chain links TRBV2 to TRBJ2-1; 12 bases map to TRBD2. The J call may be in error: the DNA end matches TRBJ2-7 better. This CDR3 comprises 19 residues. Germline CDR1 is SNHLY and CDR2 is FYNNEI.

The chain recombines TRBV6-5 with TRBJ2-5; 15 positions agree with TRBD2. CDR1 is MNHEY and CDR2 is SVGAGI in the germline V gene. There are 18 residues in the CDR3. J was trimmed by 1 base and V by 4 bases; bases with no gene match: 7. As DNA, the CDR3 is TGTGCCAGCAGTTGGGAGGGACTAGCGGGAGGCGCCCAAGAGACCCAGTACTTC. It encodes CASSWEGLAGGAQETQYF.

The V gene is TRBV6-5, the J gene TRBJ2-2, with 11 bases fitting TRBD2. Germline CDR1 MNHEY, CDR2 SVGAGI. This CDR3 region has 17 residues. Unmatched junction bases numbered 5, after V lost 2 bases and J lost 3 bases. The CDR3 is CASSYPPGLADTGELFF. The CDR3 DNA sequence: TGTGCCAGCAGTTACCCCCCGGGACTAGCGGACACCGGGGAGCTGTTTTTT.

This chain uses TRBV2 with TRBJ1-1; the D is unclear. The CDR3 totals 12 residues. Trimming cost V 6 bases and J 10 bases, with 15 bases left between them. CDR1 SNHLY and CDR2 FYNNEI come from the germline V gene. The CDR3 coding sequence is TGTGCCAGCAGACGTGGGCCCGAGGGAGCTTTCTTT. Protein sequence: CASRRGPEGAFF.

V usage is TRBV5-1 and J usage is TRBJ1-2, with D unclear. The germline CDR1 and CDR2 sequences are SGHRS and YFSETQ. V was shortened by 2 bases and J by 2 bases, with 13 bases between the two germline ends. The CDR3 contains 15 residues. The CDR3 sequence is CASSFEERSNYGYTF. The CDR3 region has the DNA TGCGCCAGCAGCTTTGAGGAGAGGTCGAACTATGGCTACACCTTC.

In its sample, this clonotype was seen once. The chain uses TRBV5-1 and TRBJ2-1; TRBD2 is a possible D gene (6 bases). The ends were cut back, 4 bases at V and 9 bases at J, with 14 bases in the middle. The CDR3 is made up of 13 amino acids. The germline V gene encodes CDR1 SGHRS and CDR2 YFSETQ. The CDR3 reads CASSVDSGIEQFF. The CDR3, as DNA: TGCGCCAGCAGCGTGGATAGCGGTATTGAGCAGTTCTTC.

The rearrangement links TRBV24-1 to TRBJ1-2; possible D gene TRBD1, 5 bases. The CDR3 is 13 amino acids. Germline V CDR1 and CDR2: KGHDR, SFDVKD. Between the trimmed V and J ends, which lost 4 bases and 8 bases, there was a span of 13 bases. In nucleotides, the CDR3 is TGTGCCACCAGTGAATTTGGGACCGACGGCTACACCTTC. Translating gives CATSEFGTDGYTF.

The chain couples TRBV25-1 to TRBJ2-1; the match to TRBD2 covers 8 bases. V shed 2 bases and J 7 bases; nucleotides not matched to a gene: 4. Germline CDR1 is MGHDK and CDR2 is SYGVNS. CDR3 length equals 14 residues. The DNA of the CDR3 is TGTGCCAGCAGTGAAAGACTAGCGCGAAATGAGCAGTTCTTC. Encoded protein: CASSERLARNEQFF.

The chain is built from TRBV10-3 and TRBJ2-3; a weak D match, TRBD1 (6 bases). Trimming shortened V by 7 bases and J by 4 bases, and 12 bases separated the two germline ends. The CDR3 totals 13 residues. Germline CDR1 and CDR2: ENHRY and SYGVKD. CDR3 sequence reads: CAITPGDSDTQYF. The CDR3 coding sequence is TGTGCCATCACCCCAGGGGATTCAGATACGCAGTATTTT.

Note on this clonotype: At one of its ends the junction is not consistent with the germline gene, which may arise from a read error. The chain carries TRBV5-1 and TRBJ1-1; no clear D gene. Germline CDR1 SGHRS, CDR2 YFSETQ. This CDR3 has 13 residues. CDR3 DNA sequence: TGCGCCAGCAGCTACCAAGAGAACACTGGAGCTTTCTTT. Its protein product is CASSYQENTGAFF.

V and J are TRBV27 and TRBJ2-1; 16 positions match TRBD2. The CDR3 is 16 amino acids. From germline, CDR1 is MNHEY and CDR2 SMNVEV (reference sequence). J was trimmed by 10 bases and V by 8 bases; bases with no gene match: 11. The CDR3 region is CASQVGGGLAGGEQFF. CDR3 nucleotides: TGTGCCAGCCAAGTGGGTGGGGGACTAGCGGGAGGGGAGCAGTTCTTC.

The rearrangement uses TRBV7-8 and TRBJ1-1; D is perhaps TRBD1 (5 bases). Germline assignment: CDR1 SGHVS and CDR2 FQNEAQ. Trimming took off 1 base at V and 5 bases at J, with 11 bases between the two ends. The CDR3 is made up of 14 amino acids. This chain's CDR3 is CASSLGGVGTEAFF. The CDR3 nucleotides read TGTGCCAGCAGCTTAGGAGGGGTGGGAACTGAAGCTTTCTTT.

The J gene is TRBJ2-7, the V gene TRBV7-2; 7 bases map to TRBD2. The CDR3 runs to 14 residues. V shed 4 bases and J 1 base; nucleotides not matched to a gene: 4. Germline-derived CDR1 and CDR2 are SGHTA and FQGNSA. CDR3 DNA: TGTGCCAGCAGCTCACTAGCGTATTCCTACGAGCAGTACTTC. Residues: CASSSLAYSYEQYF.

V usage is TRBV3-1 and J usage is TRBJ1-5; D not certain. Germline loops: CDR1 LGHDT, CDR2 YNNKEL (reference sequence). The CDR3 sequence is 14 residues long. The V end was cut by 0 bases, the J end by 4 bases, with 7 bases between. In DNA form, the CDR3 reads TGTGCCAGCAGCCAAGATCTAGTTAATCAGCCCCAGCATTTT. It codes for CASSQDLVNQPQHF.

The rearrangement uses TRBV29-1 and TRBJ2-7, with unresolved D. With 6 bases removed from V and 2 bases from J, the gap between germline ends came to 11 bases. Germline-derived CDR1 and CDR2 are SQVTM and ANQGSEA. The CDR3 sequence is 12 residues long. The CDR3 reads CSVGGRTYEQYF. The CDR3 nucleotides are TGCAGCGTGGGCGGACGAACCTACGAGCAGTACTTC.

The CDR3 here is CSARDLGAKSSYEQYF. In nucleotides, the CDR3 is TGCAGTGCTAGAGATCTGGGAGCGAAAAGCTCCTACGAGCAGTACTTC. V usage is TRBV20-1 and J usage is TRBJ2-7, with D possibly being TRBD2 (5 bases). CDR3 length equals 16 residues. Trimming removed 0 bases from V and 0 bases from J, with 15 bases in between. Germline loops: CDR1 DFQATT, CDR2 SNEGSKA (reference sequence).

The chain is built from TRBV20-1 and TRBJ2-3; 13 nucleotides align to TRBD2. This CDR3 is built from 15 residues. Losses at the gene ends were 3 bases for V and 14 bases for J; bases not matched to a gene: 14. The germline V gene has CDR1 DFQATT and CDR2 SNEGSKA (reference sequence). DNA for the CDR3: TGCAGTGCTAGGGGACTAGCGGGAACGCACAGATACGCGTATTTT. Protein sequence: CSARGLAGTHRYAYF.

This clonotype was seen a handful of times. V is TRBV28 and J is TRBJ1-6; TRBD1 aligns across 7 bases. Germline V gene sequence: CDR1 MDHEN, CDR2 SYDVKM. The V and J ends lost 7 bases and 7 bases, in that order; junction bases with no gene match: 10. CDR3 length: 15 residues. CDR3 loop: CASILGQLGNSPLHF. The CDR3 coding sequence is TGTGCCAGCATCCTGGGACAGTTAGGGAATTCACCCCTCCACTTT.

The CDR3 reads CASSLGDRAMQSDEQYF. CDR3 nucleotides: TGTGCCAGCAGCTTAGGCGACAGGGCAATGCAGTCCGACGAGCAGTACTTC. This chain links TRBV11-2 with TRBJ2-4, with 7 bases fitting TRBD1. The tail of the sequence fits TRBJ2-7 better, so the J call may be wrong. The CDR3 consists of 17 residues. CDR1 is SGHAT and CDR2 is FQNNGV in the germline V gene.

V gene TRBV24-1 combines with J gene TRBJ2-5, with a tentative D call TRBD1 (6 bases). The CDR3 extends over 14 amino acids. CDR1 is KGHDR, CDR2 SFDVKD, per germline. The V end was cut by 7 bases, the J end by 1 base, with 12 bases between. CDR3 in amino acids: CATSTPDSQETQYF. The CDR3 DNA is TGTGCCACCAGCACGCCGGACAGCCAAGAGACCCAGTACTTC.

This clonotype occurred a few times. The CDR3 DNA follows: TGCGCCAGCAGTACAGGGGGAGGCTACGAGCAGTACTTC. This codes for CASSTGGGYEQYF. The V and J genes are TRBV10-2 and TRBJ2-7, with 8 bases matching TRBD1. V trimming: 5 bases; J trimming: 3 bases; junction bases outside the gene matches: 3. This CDR3 is built from 13 residues. CDR1 and CDR2 (germline): WSHSY, SAAADI.